This T cell receptor beta chain was retrieved from a study of regulatory T cells in long-lasting Graves disease. Regarding time point: newly diagnosed GD, antithyroid drugs for less than 3 months. Scientists built the TCR library using RNA that was extracted from PBMCs. Nine milliliters of peripheral blood were taken and placed in EDTA tubes. This clonotype was picked up a small number of times. Its specificity is unknown. Findings of the study overall: Persistent disease favored TRBV28, TRBJ1-2 and TRBJ2-5. Examination was confined to peripheral blood, excluding thyroid tissue.

The V gene's germline CDR1 is SNHLY and CDR2 FYNNEI. CDR3 size: 14 residues. The V end was cut by 8 bases, the J end by 2 bases, with 15 bases between. Relying on iRepertoire HTBI primers and Arm-PCR of CDR3 regions, the team built TCR beta libraries. Each CDR3 protein gets one entry after TCRdb re-called the multiplex PCR reads with MiXCR. This sample yields about 470,000 distinct CDR3 sequences, of which around 14% are seen a single time; 16% belongs to the top ten. This same sample was also taken into another study, of T cells in Graves' hyperthyroidism and ophthalmopathy. That work adds: Ophthalmopathy, as predicted by the model, came a median approximately 6.5 months after the prediction.

The receptor's source is a young woman with Graves disease. V usage is TRBV2 and J usage is TRBJ2-5; D not certain. The sequences come from peripheral blood mononuclear cells (PBMCs), collected at new diagnosis, from a patient treated with antithyroid drugs. Here the CDR3 DNA reads TGTGCCAGCTACGCTTTTGTTGATCAAGAGACCCAGTACTTC. This translates into CASYAFVDQETQYF.